A single sample is the source of the 29 T cell receptor beta chains below, sequenced in a study of STAT5B mutations in CD4+ large granular lymphocyte leukemia. The method was immunoSEQ multiplex PCR; TCRdb's version includes in-frame clones alone and lacks a portion of them. The table lists roughly 21,000 clones, about 75% of them singletons, with approximately 30% in the top ten. The sequenced sample consisted of CD4+ T cells from blood buffy coats. These receptors originate from a human donor in good health.

The chain has TRBV11-3 and TRBJ2-7; 8 nucleotides line up with TRBD1. CDR1 SGHNT and CDR2 YENEEA come from the germline V gene. This CDR3 has 14 residues. V trimming: 4 bases; J trimming: 3 bases; junction bases outside the gene matches: 5. The CDR3: CASSSTGGIYEQYF. CDR3 coding DNA: TGTGCCAGCAGCTCCACAGGGGGAATCTACGAGCAGTACTTC.

V usage is TRBV5-4 and J usage is TRBJ2-3; no reliable D call. V was cut by 4 bases and J by 0 bases, with 12 bases left in between. CDR3 length equals 15 residues. From germline, CDR1 is SGHNT and CDR2 YYREEE (reference sequence). CDR3 bases: TGTGCCAGCAGCATCTCCTTGGGGAGCACAGATACGCAGTATTTT. This sequence encodes CASSISLGSTDTQYF.

The sample holds a few counts of this clone. At one end, the junction sequence differs from germline, possibly due to a read error. The chain uses TRBV7-7 and TRBJ1-1; D unclear. The CDR3 consists of 13 residues. Per the germline V gene, CDR1 is SSHAT and CDR2 is FNYEAQ (reference sequence). The CDR3 DNA reads TGTGCTAGCAGCTTATACGTGGACACTGAAGCTTTCTTT. Translating gives CASSLYVDTEAFF.

The rearrangement links TRBV18 to TRBJ2-1, with TRBD1 matching 8 bases. Germline V gene lookup returns CDR1 KGHSH and CDR2 LQKENI. V trimming: 3 bases; J trimming: 4 bases; junction bases outside the gene matches: 8. The CDR3 has 16 amino acids. The DNA of the CDR3 is TGTGCCAGCTCACCCGTTGGGCAGGGGGCTTACAATGAGCAGTTCTTC. It is translated as CASSPVGQGAYNEQFF.

CDR3 nucleotide sequence: TGTGCCAGCAGCTCATATTTGGGACAGGGGGCCTCAGGCTACACCTTC. Residues: CASSSYLGQGASGYTF. The V gene is TRBV7-9, the J gene TRBJ1-2; 12 nucleotides align to TRBD1. The CDR3 length is 16 residues. Per the germline V gene, CDR1 is SEHNR and CDR2 is FQNEAQ (reference sequence). The trim removed 4 bases at V and 8 bases at J, leaving 11 bases unmatched.

The chain joins TRBV30 to TRBJ2-3, with 8 bases identical to TRBD2. Germline lookup yields CDR1 GTSNPN and CDR2 SVGIG (reference sequence). Trimming took 2 bases from V and 3 from J; bases not matched to a gene: 4. This CDR3 has 14 amino acids. The CDR3 sequence is CAWSPPGGTDTQYF. The CDR3, as DNA: TGTGCCTGGAGTCCCCCGGGGGGGACAGATACGCAGTATTTT.

The chain uses TRBV4-3 and TRBJ2-7, with 11 bases that match TRBD1. V dropped 0 bases and J dropped 4; count of bases not matched to a gene: 5. This CDR3 contains 16 residues. The germline CDR1 and CDR2 sequences are LGHNA and YSLEER. CDR3 sequence reads: CASSQDKGQGAYEQYF. The DNA for the CDR3 is TGCGCCAGCAGCCAAGATAAAGGACAGGGGGCATACGAGCAGTACTTC.

This clone has more than one count but fewer than ten. The chain couples TRBV29-1 to TRBJ1-1, with D possibly being TRBD1 (5 bases). Germline values: CDR1 SQVTM, CDR2 ANQGSEA. V was clipped by 8 bases and J by 4 bases, with 17 bases between them. The CDR3 is 13 amino acids. CDR3 coding DNA: TGCAGCTTCTTGGGTTATAGGGGCACTGAAGCTTTCTTT. Protein sequence: CSFLGYRGTEAFF.

The table lists this clone with a few counts. The chain joins TRBV28 to TRBJ2-7, with D unresolved. There are 16 residues in the CDR3. V was pared by 9 bases and J by 5 bases, with 26 bases between. CDR1 is MDHEN, CDR2 SYDVKM, per germline. The CDR3 loop reads CASHSSAGPTNNEQYF. The CDR3 DNA reads TGTGCCAGTCACTCCTCCGCAGGCCCAACGAATAACGAGCAGTACTTC.

This chain connects TRBV6-6 to TRBJ1-1, with D unresolved. CDR3 size: 13 residues. The V end was cut by 7 bases, the J end by 0 bases, with 9 bases between. Per the germline V gene, CDR1 is MNHNY and CDR2 is SVGAGI (reference sequence). The CDR3 DNA follows: TGTGCCAGCATCTACGGTTTGAACACTGAAGCTTTCTTT. It specifies CASIYGLNTEAFF.

There are a few counts of this clone. The chain recombines TRBV7-9 with TRBJ1-2, with D possibly matching TRBD1 (5 bases). This CDR3 region has 15 residues. V lost 1 base and J 2 bases, leaving 11 bases between the germline ends. Germline V gives CDR1 SEHNR, CDR2 FQNEAQ (reference sequence). The CDR3 spells CASSLGGATNYGYTF. CDR3 in DNA: TGTGCCAGCAGCTTAGGAGGGGCTACCAACTATGGCTACACCTTC.

The V and J genes are TRBV12-5 and TRBJ2-5; 7 bases are shared with TRBD2. This CDR3 has 12 amino acids. Germline CDR1 and CDR2: LGHNT and FRNRAP. CDR3 protein: CTSTGGQETQYF. DNA for the CDR3: TGTACTTCGACGGGGGGTCAAGAGACCCAGTACTTC.

V gene TRBV23-1 combines with J gene TRBJ1-1; D is possibly TRBD1 (6 bases). TRBV23-1 is placed among ORFs of uncertain function. The CDR3 covers 13 residues. The CDR3 is CDLQGWLNTEAFF. The CDR3 DNA is TGCGACTTACAGGGATGGTTGAACACTGAAGCTTTCTTT.

V is TRBV19 and J is TRBJ1-5; no clear D. Germline V lookup: CDR1 LNHDA, CDR2 SQIVND (reference sequence). V was cut by 3 bases and J by 9 bases, with 18 bases left in between. CDR3 length: 15 amino acids. CDR3 sequence (DNA): TGTGCCAGTAGTATTAGTAAGGGCCCCGTTCGGCCCCAGCATTTT. Its protein is CASSISKGPVRPQHF.

V and J are TRBV29-1 and TRBJ1-4, with D maybe TRBD1 (6 bases). The CDR3 has 15 residues. Germline V lookup: CDR1 SQVTM, CDR2 ANQGSEA. The V and J ends lost 4 bases and 4 bases respectively, with 16 bases between them. DNA of the CDR3: TGCAGCGTTGCCCAGGACAGCGCAATTAATGAAAAACTGTTTTTT. This translates into CSVAQDSAINEKLFF.

The CDR3: CASRGQGATNEKLFF. Written as DNA, the CDR3 is TGTGCCAGCAGGGGACAGGGTGCAACTAATGAAAAACTGTTTTTT. The J gene is TRBJ1-4, the V gene TRBV2; 9 positions match TRBD1. V was clipped by 6 bases and J by 0 bases; unmatched bases: 2. Germline CDR1 SNHLY, CDR2 FYNNEI. The length of the CDR3 is 15 residues.

This clone appeared a single time. The CDR3 DNA sequence: TGCAGCGTTGGGGGCCTAAATTACGAGCAGTACTTC. Translating gives CSVGGLNYEQYF. The V and J genes are TRBV29-1 and TRBJ2-7; possibly TRBD1 for D (5 bases). CDR3 length: 12 amino acids. V dropped 4 bases and J dropped 4 bases, with 11 bases sitting between them. CDR1 is SQVTM, CDR2 ANQGSEA, per germline.

This clone came up a few times. The CDR3, as DNA: TGTGCCAGCAGTTGGACAGGGAACCACAATGAGCAGTTCTTC. As protein: CASSWTGNHNEQFF. The V call is TRBV27, the J call TRBJ2-1; TRBD1 matches 8 bases. Looked up from germline, CDR1 is MNHEY and CDR2 is SMNVEV (reference sequence). CDR3 size: 14 residues. Trimming cost V 4 bases and J 5 bases; bases outside gene matches: 4.

The genes are TRBV7-8 and TRBJ2-3, with a possible D match to TRBD1 (6 bases). V lost 5 bases and J lost 6, with 18 bases in between. Germline CDR1 is SGHVS and CDR2 is FQNEAQ. The CDR3 is 15 amino acids. CDR3 protein: CASSPRAGAGDTQYF. The DNA for the CDR3 is TGTGCCAGCAGCCCCCGGGCAGGGGCTGGGGATACGCAGTATTTT.

This clone has just one count. The V call is TRBV29-1, the J call TRBJ2-1, with a tentative D call TRBD2 (5 bases). The CDR3 contains 12 residues. The V and J ends lost 7 bases and 5 bases respectively, with 12 bases between them. CDR1 is SQVTM, CDR2 ANQGSEA, per germline. The CDR3 region is CSAGLTDNEQFF. CDR3 bases: TGCAGCGCCGGACTCACAGACAATGAGCAGTTCTTC.

This clone was seen only a few times. The rearrangement joins TRBV21-1 to TRBJ2-7; the listed D gene, TRBD2, was not tested against the DNA. TRBV21-1 is a documented pseudogene. The CDR3 totals 13 residues. For the CDR3, the DNA is TGTGCCAGCAGCACCGGGAAGGCCTACGAGCAGTACTTC. The encoded protein is CASSTGKAYEQYF.

This clone was counted a single time. V gene TRBV12-5 combines with J gene TRBJ1-2, with TRBD1 as a possible D gene (6 bases). Between the trimmed V and J ends, which lost 6 bases and 2 bases, there was a span of 10 bases. The CDR3 spans 13 residues. Germline V gene sequence: CDR1 LGHNT, CDR2 FRNRAP. The CDR3, as DNA: TGTGCTAGTGGCTTGACAGGCAACTATGGCTACACCTTC. Translating it yields CASGLTGNYGYTF.

The chain carries TRBV15 and TRBJ2-1, with 7 bases aligning to TRBD2. The V gene end was trimmed by 4 bases and the J gene end by 0 bases; junction bases not matched to a gene: 9. CDR3 length equals 17 residues. Germline CDR1 and CDR2: LNHNV and YYDKDF (reference sequence). CDR3 sequence reads: CATSKNVGGSSYNEQFF. The CDR3 DNA follows: TGTGCCACCAGCAAGAACGTGGGGGGGAGCTCCTACAATGAGCAGTTCTTC.

The chain carries TRBV7-3 and TRBJ2-7, with 8 bases matching TRBD2. Germline V gene lookup returns CDR1 SGHTA and CDR2 FQGTGA. V lost 2 bases to trimming and J lost 6 bases; unmatched junction nucleotides: 3. The CDR3 is made up of 13 amino acids. The CDR3 sequence is CASSLSGGLEQYF. The DNA for the CDR3 is TGTGCCAGCAGCTTATCGGGGGGGCTCGAGCAGTACTTC.

This clone appeared once. The CDR3 DNA sequence: TGTGCCAGCAGGAACACAGGGGCGTCCTACGAGCAGTACTTC. Residues: CASRNTGASYEQYF. The chain employs TRBV2 and TRBJ2-7; the match to TRBD1 covers 7 bases. V trimming: 6 bases; J trimming: 1 base; junction bases outside the gene matches: 6. The CDR3 is 14 amino acids. Germline CDR1 reads SNHLY; CDR2 reads FYNNEI.

This clone showed up just a few times. The chain couples TRBV28 to TRBJ1-5; D remains unclear. V lost 3 bases to trimming and J lost 4 bases, with 7 bases between them. This CDR3 contains 13 residues. Germline V gives CDR1 MDHEN, CDR2 SYDVKM. Here the CDR3 reads CASSLDGNQPQHF. The CDR3 DNA sequence: TGTGCCAGCAGTTTGGACGGGAATCAGCCCCAGCATTTT.

The V gene is TRBV2, the J gene TRBJ1-6; 10 nucleotides agree with TRBD1. V was pared by 6 bases and J by 9 bases, with 5 bases of the junction left unmatched. Germline V lookup: CDR1 SNHLY, CDR2 FYNNEI. The CDR3 spans 14 residues. In nucleotides, the CDR3 is TGTGCCAGCAGGGTGGGACAGGGGATTTCACCCCTCCACTTT. This sequence encodes CASRVGQGISPLHF.

The chain links TRBV18 to TRBJ1-3; D is uncertain. The V and J ends lost 6 bases and 0 bases respectively, with 15 bases between them. Germline V lookup: CDR1 KGHSH, CDR2 LQKENI. The CDR3 has 16 amino acids. The CDR3 coding sequence is TGTGCCAGCTCTCCAGATGCCGGTAGCTCTGGAAACACCATATATTTT. Protein sequence: CASSPDAGSSGNTIYF.

The gene calls are TRBV4-1 and TRBJ2-2; 11 bases fit TRBD2. CDR3 length equals 16 residues. Germline loops: CDR1 MGHRA, CDR2 YSYEKL. J gave up 5 bases and V 4 bases, and 6 bases lay outside the gene matches. This CDR3 reads CASSPGLAGLTGELFF. The DNA of the CDR3 is TGCGCCAGCAGCCCCGGACTAGCGGGCCTTACCGGGGAGCTGTTTTTT.